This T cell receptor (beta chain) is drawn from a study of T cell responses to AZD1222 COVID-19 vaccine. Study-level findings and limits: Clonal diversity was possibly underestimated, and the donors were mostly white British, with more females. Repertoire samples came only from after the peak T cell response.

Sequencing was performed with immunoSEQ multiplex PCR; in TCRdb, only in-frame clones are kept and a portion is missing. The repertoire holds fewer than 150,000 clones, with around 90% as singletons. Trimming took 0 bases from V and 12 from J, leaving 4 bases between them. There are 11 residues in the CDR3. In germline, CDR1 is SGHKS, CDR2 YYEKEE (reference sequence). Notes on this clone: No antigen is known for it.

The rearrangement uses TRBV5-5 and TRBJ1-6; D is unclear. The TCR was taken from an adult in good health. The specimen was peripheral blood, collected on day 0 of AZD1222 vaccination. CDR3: CASSLEGPLHF. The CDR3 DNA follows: TGTGCCAGCAGCTTGGAAGGACCCCTCCACTTT.